This TCR beta chain stems from a study of cytomegalovirus exposure and HLA in healthy donors. Study-level points and caveats: Later analysis suggested links between common viral pathogens and several top significant clusters. Researchers counted 164 TCR beta chains as cytomegalovirus-associated. TCR beta sequences numbering around 15,000 were associated with HLA alleles at 0.05 false discovery rate in a later analysis.

The study ran its PCR with 60 Vbeta and 13 Jbeta primers. Sequenced by immunoSEQ multiplex PCR; TCRdb stores in-frame clones only, minus some. There are 150,000 to 200,000 clones in the sample; about 80% occur only once, and about 2.1% lies in the top ten. Regarding this clone: The antigen is not known.

Trimming shortened V by 2 bases and J by 4 bases, and 11 bases separated the two germline ends. The CDR3 runs to 15 residues. The germline CDR1 and CDR2 sequences are SGHDN and FVKESK. This chain connects TRBV14 to TRBJ1-4; possible D gene TRBD1, 6 bases. Sequencing input: PBMCs. This receptor was obtained from a woman aged 25 to 39 in good health and CMV-seronegative. The DNA for the CDR3 is TGTGCCAGCAGCCAAAGGACAGCTTTTAATGAAAAACTGTTTTTT. Its translation: CASSQRTAFNEKLFF.